This T cell receptor beta chain was captured in a study of OX40 agonist ivuxolimab in advanced cancers. Overall study findings and caveats: A proportion of nonresponders additionally exhibited low normalized T-cell clonal expansion. Blood T cells, both CD4+ and CD8+, expanded clonally by week 6 at 0.1 to 3.0 mg/kg.

Trimming removed 5 bases from V and 4 bases from J, with 17 bases in between. This CDR3 region has 15 residues. Germline V gene sequence: CDR1 SGHVS, CDR2 FQNEAQ. To note about this clone: The antigen is not known.

The table came from immunoSEQ multiplex PCR; TCRdb's copy has only in-frame clones and leaves some out. The repertoire holds fewer than 100,000 clones, with around 87% as singletons. The origin of this receptor is an adult with an advanced solid tumor such as melanoma, head and neck, liver or kidney cancer. The V gene is TRBV7-8, the J gene TRBJ1-2; TRBD1 is a possible D gene (5 bases). Here the sequenced sample was CD4+ or CD8+ T cells sorted from blood, taken in a trial of the OX40 agonist ivuxolimab. The DNA of the CDR3 is TGTGCCAGCAGCCCGAGCATCGGGGGTGGCTATGGCTACACCTTC. Its translation: CASSPSIGGGYGYTF.